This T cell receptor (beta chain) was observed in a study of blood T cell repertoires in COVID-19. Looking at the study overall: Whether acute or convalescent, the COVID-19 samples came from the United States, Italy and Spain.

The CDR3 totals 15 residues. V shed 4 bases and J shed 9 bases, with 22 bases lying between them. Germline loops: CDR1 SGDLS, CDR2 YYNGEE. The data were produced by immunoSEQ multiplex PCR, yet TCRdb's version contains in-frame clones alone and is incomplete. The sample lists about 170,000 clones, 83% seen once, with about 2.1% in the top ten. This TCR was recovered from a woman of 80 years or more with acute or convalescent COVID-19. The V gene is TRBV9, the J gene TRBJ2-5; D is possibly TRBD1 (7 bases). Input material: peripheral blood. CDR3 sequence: CASSPQGGGKRAQYF. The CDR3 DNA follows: TGTGCCAGCAGCCCTCAGGGGGGTGGTAAGAGGGCCCAGTACTTC.